This T cell receptor beta chain derives from a study of T cells after yellow fever vaccination. TCRdb redid the calling of the 5' RACE reads with MiXCR, one entry per CDR3 protein. The table lists 68,000 or so distinct CDR3 sequences, just over 6.5% of them singletons. The CDR3 runs to 15 residues. The ends were cut back, 2 bases at V and 5 bases at J, with 13 bases in the middle. This clonotype was observed many times. V gene TRBV12-3 or TRBV12-4 combines with J gene TRBJ2-4; D is perhaps TRBD1 (5 bases). Here the sequenced sample was CD8+ T cells sorted from PBMCs, taken 35 to 50 days after the first yellow fever vaccination. The source of this sequence is a man between 18 and 35 years old who received the YFV17D yellow fever vaccine. CDR3 amino acids: CASSLHYGRENIQYF. CDR3 in DNA: TGTGCCAGCAGTTTACATTATGGCAGGGAAAACATTCAGTACTTC.